The 5 T cell receptor beta chains given below trace back to one sample, sequenced in a study of human T cells and chemical hapten exposure. As to time point: patch test 1, 2 weeks after DPC sensitization. Documented treatment: therapeutic diphenylcyclopropenone sensitization with weekly scalp DPC. TCRdb re-analysed the RACE reads in MiXCR, keeping a single row per CDR3 protein. This sample carries some 94,000 distinct CDR3 sequences, approximately 13% of them seen once, and the ten largest clones take approximately 2%. Sequenced material: whole blood, taken in connection with sensitization to the hapten diphenylcyclopropenone (DPC). These receptors came from a woman in her thirties or forties with alopecia areata. Some clones in this sample may be carry-over from other donors' samples.

This clonotype was seen ten or more times. The rearrangement joins TRBV7-2 to TRBJ2-7, with D possibly TRBD2 on 6 matching bases. Trimming shortened V by 1 base and J by 3 bases, and 22 bases separated the two germline ends. CDR1 is SGHTA and CDR2 is FQGNSA in the germline V gene. The CDR3 extends over 18 amino acids. CDR3 bases: TGTGCCAGCAGCTTAGGATATACGGGACTCCACGAAGTCTACGAGCAGTACTTC. As protein: CASSLGYTGLHEVYEQYF. The full variable domain, in which reference TRBV7-2 and TRBJ2-7 provide the parts outside the CDR3, is GAGVSQSPSNKVTEKGKDVELRCDPISGHTALYWYRQSLGQGLEFLIYFQGNSAPDKSGLPSDRFSAERTGGSVSTLTIQRTQQEDSAVYLCASSLGYTGLHEVYEQYFGPGTRLTVT.

This chain links TRBV28 with TRBJ1-5; a possible D gene is TRBD1 (5 bases). The CDR3 runs to 14 residues. The germline V and J ends were trimmed by 3 bases and 5 bases, with 11 bases remaining between them. The germline gives CDR1 MDHEN, CDR2 SYDVKM. The CDR3 sequence: CASSFWVRDQPQHF. The CDR3 bases are TGTGCCAGCAGTTTTTGGGTCAGGGATCAGCCCCAGCATTTT.

A few counts support this clonotype. V is TRBV20-1 and J is TRBJ2-1, with 12 bases that match TRBD2. Trimming took 1 base from V and 5 from J; bases not matched to a gene: 6. This CDR3 is 16 amino acids long. Germline V CDR1 and CDR2: DFQATT, SNEGSKA (reference sequence). This CDR3 reads CSARVLAGGADNEQFF. CDR3 DNA sequence: TGCAGTGCTAGAGTCCTAGCGGGAGGGGCCGACAATGAGCAGTTCTTC.

This clonotype has a handful of counts. The V call is TRBV5-1, the J call TRBJ1-2; no reliable D call. The ends were cut back, 4 bases at V and 0 bases at J, with 16 bases in the middle. The germline V gene encodes CDR1 SGHRS and CDR2 YFSETQ. The length of the CDR3 is 16 residues. CDR3 sequence reads: CASSPSSVATNYGYTF. The CDR3, as DNA: TGCGCCAGCAGCCCCAGCTCCGTGGCCACTAACTATGGCTACACCTTC.

Many counts were recorded for this clonotype. This chain links TRBV12-3 or TRBV12-4 with TRBJ2-7; D gene uncertain. The CDR3 totals 13 residues. V was cut by 1 base and J by 3 bases, with 7 bases left in between. CDR3 DNA: TGTGCCAGCAGTTTAGTCCCTAGCTACGAGCAGTACTTC. Encoded protein: CASSLVPSYEQYF.